What follows are 15 T cell receptor beta chains derived from one specimen sequenced in a study of T cell responses to AZD1222 COVID-19 vaccine. Sequencing was performed with immunoSEQ multiplex PCR; in TCRdb, only in-frame clones are kept and a portion is missing. Of some 150,000 clones in the sample, about nine tenths are singletons; the top ten hold more than 2%. Sample: peripheral blood, taken on day 0 of AZD1222 vaccination. Receptor source: an adult in good health.

The chain combines TRBV28 with TRBJ1-1, with D possibly matching TRBD1 (5 bases). The CDR3 contains 14 residues. CDR1 is MDHEN, CDR2 SYDVKM, per germline. Trimming removed 5 bases from V and 1 base from J, with 11 bases in between. CDR3: CASSPRDGNTEAFF. In nucleotides, the CDR3 is TGTGCCAGCAGTCCGCGGGACGGGAACACTGAAGCTTTCTTT.

The J gene is TRBJ1-6, the V gene TRBV6-5; a possible D gene is TRBD1 (6 bases). The V and J ends lost 0 bases and 9 bases respectively, with 12 bases between them. Germline CDR1 is MNHEY and CDR2 is SVGAGI. The CDR3 is 15 residues long. The CDR3 coding sequence is TGTGCCAGCAGTTACTCGCAGGGGTCAAGTTCACCCCTCCACTTT. It specifies CASSYSQGSSSPLHF.

This chain links TRBV19 with TRBJ2-1, with 8 positions matching TRBD1. Germline V gene lookup returns CDR1 LNHDA and CDR2 SQIVND (reference sequence). CDR3 length equals 11 residues. With 7 bases clipped from V and 13 bases from J, the junction kept 6 bases outside the gene matches. CDR3 DNA sequence: TGTGCCAGTAACACCGGGACAGGCCAGTTCTTC. It is translated as CASNTGTGQFF.

The rearrangement links TRBV28 to TRBJ2-1; 9 bases are a match to TRBD2. This CDR3 is 13 amino acids long. Unmatched junction bases numbered 1, after V lost 8 bases and J lost 2 bases. In germline, CDR1 is MDHEN, CDR2 SYDVKM. DNA of the CDR3: TGTGCCAGCGGGACTAGCCCCTACAATGAGCAGTTCTTC. This codes for CASGTSPYNEQFF.

The V call is TRBV5-1, the J call TRBJ2-2; maybe TRBD2 (6 bases). V was clipped by 0 bases and J by 2 bases, with 11 bases between them. The germline CDR1 and CDR2 sequences are SGHRS and YFSETQ. The CDR3 extends over 16 amino acids. The CDR3 nucleotides read TGCGCCAGCAGCTTGGTGGGGGGATTCAACACCGGGGAGCTGTTTTTT. Protein sequence: CASSLVGGFNTGELFF.

The rearrangement joins TRBV7-3 to TRBJ2-5; D remains unclear. The CDR3 runs 14 residues. From germline, CDR1 is SGHTA and CDR2 FQGTGA. V dropped 2 bases and J dropped 5 bases, with 12 bases sitting between them. The CDR3 bases are TGTGCCAGCAGCTTAGGCGGCAAATCGGAGACCCAGTACTTC. It encodes CASSLGGKSETQYF.

This clone was seen a single time. The chain couples TRBV14 to TRBJ2-3, with D perhaps given as TRBD1 or TRBD2 (5 bases each). V lost 4 bases and J lost 5, with 7 bases in between. The CDR3 loop spans 12 amino acids. CDR1 SGHDN and CDR2 FVKESK come from the germline V gene. The CDR3 protein is CASSPRGDTQYF. DNA of the CDR3: TGTGCCAGCAGCCCGAGGGGAGATACGCAGTATTTT. The variable domain in full, completed from reference TRBV14 and TRBJ2-3, reads EAGVTQFPSHSVIEKGQTVTLRCDPISGHDNLYWYRRVMGKEIKFLLHFVKESKQDESGMPNNRFLAERTGGTYSTLKVQPAELEDSGVYFCASSPRGDTQYFGPGTRLTVL.

The chain employs TRBV5-6 and TRBJ2-2, with TRBD2 identical over 7 bases. The CDR3 consists of 16 residues. Trimming at V came to 4 bases and at J to 4 bases, leaving 10 bases not matched to a gene. Germline CDR1 reads SGHDT; CDR2 reads YYEEEE. This CDR3 is CASSGARGGTTGELFF. In DNA, the CDR3 is TGTGCCAGCAGCGGAGCTAGGGGAGGGACCACCGGGGAGCTGTTTTTT.

This clone was found a few times. V is TRBV27 and J is TRBJ1-5, with TRBD1 identical over 11 bases. Germline CDR1 and CDR2: MNHEY and SMNVEV (reference sequence). The CDR3 is 16 residues long. V gave up 5 bases and J gave up 7 bases; unmatched junction bases: 10. The CDR3 coding sequence is TGTGCCAGCAGTACCATGAGGACAGGGGGCCGGCAGCCCCAGCATTTT. It encodes CASSTMRTGGRQPQHF.

The gene calls are TRBV6-2 or TRBV6-3 and TRBJ1-4; TRBD1 matches at 7 bases. V was pared by 4 bases and J by 0 bases, with 5 bases of the junction left unmatched. This CDR3 contains 16 residues. CDR1 MNHEY and CDR2 SVGEGT come from the germline V gene. CDR3 amino acids: CASSWDSLATNEKLFF. DNA for the CDR3: TGTGCCAGCAGTTGGGACAGCCTAGCAACTAATGAAAAACTGTTTTTT.

This sequence joins TRBV20-1 and TRBJ1-5; a possible D gene is TRBD1 (6 bases). V was cut by 3 bases and J by 3 bases, with 9 bases left in between. Germline V gene lookup returns CDR1 DFQATT and CDR2 SNEGSKA (reference sequence). The CDR3 has 13 amino acids. This CDR3 reads CSASGQYNQPQHF. CDR3 nucleotides: TGCAGTGCTAGTGGACAGTACAATCAGCCCCAGCATTTT.

This clone was picked up one time. The rearrangement uses TRBV7-8 and TRBJ1-5, with TRBD1 as a possible D gene (5 bases). The germline V gene has CDR1 SGHVS and CDR2 FQNEAQ. The CDR3 runs 15 residues. Trimming cost V 5 bases and J 1 base, with 12 bases left between them. The CDR3 DNA sequence: TGTGCCAGCAGCCCCCTCGGGGGGAGCAATCAGCCCCAGCATTTT. The encoded protein is CASSPLGGSNQPQHF.

The chain combines TRBV12-3 or TRBV12-4 with TRBJ1-1; no clear D. The CDR3 runs 13 residues. V was clipped by 5 bases and J by 4 bases, with 11 bases between them. The DNA for the CDR3 is TGTGCCAGCAGTCCCGAACTCCGCACTGAAGCTTTCTTT. Its translation: CASSPELRTEAFF.

This chain uses TRBV5-6 with TRBJ1-5, with a tentative D call TRBD1 (6 bases). This CDR3 region has 14 residues. Germline V CDR1 and CDR2: SGHDT, YYEEEE. Trimming took 3 bases from V and 6 from J, leaving 13 bases between them. CDR3 DNA sequence: TGTGCCAGCAGCTGGGGACACGATCTTCAGCCCCAGCATTTT. Translation gives CASSWGHDLQPQHF.

The gene calls are TRBV27 and TRBJ1-2, with a weak D call TRBD1 (6 bases). CDR3 length equals 14 residues. Between the trimmed V and J ends, which lost 1 base and 4 bases, there was a span of 10 bases. The germline gives CDR1 MNHEY, CDR2 SMNVEV (reference sequence). This chain's CDR3 is CASSLYPGAYGYTF. CDR3 DNA sequence: TGTGCCAGCAGTTTATACCCAGGGGCCTATGGCTACACCTTC.